These 16 T cell receptor beta chains share one sample of origin, sequenced in a study of blood T cell repertoires in COVID-19. Method: immunoSEQ multiplex PCR; TCRdb's copy keeps in-frame clones and lacks some. The sample consists of about 250,000 clones, around 83% of them appearing once. The sample comprised peripheral blood. The receptor set was obtained from a man aged 35 to 55 with active or convalescent COVID-19.

The chain is built from TRBV10-3 and TRBJ1-3, with TRBD1 matching over 7 bases. CDR1 and CDR2 (germline): ENHRY, SYGVKD. V dropped 6 bases and J dropped 0; count of bases not matched to a gene: 8. This CDR3 has 16 residues. The CDR3 nucleotides are TGTGCCATCAGCGCTAGGGGGCCAGACTCTGGAAACACCATATATTTT. As protein: CAISARGPDSGNTIYF.

The rearrangement joins TRBV5-5 to TRBJ1-2; TRBD1 aligns across 7 bases. V lost 4 bases and J lost 4; bases outside the gene matches: 13. Germline V lookup: CDR1 SGHKS, CDR2 YYEKEE (reference sequence). The CDR3 totals 16 residues. Here the CDR3 reads CASSPEAQGLGYGYTF. The CDR3 DNA follows: TGTGCCAGCAGCCCCGAAGCACAGGGGTTAGGCTATGGCTACACCTTC.

This clone was counted only a few times. The J gene is TRBJ1-5, the V gene TRBV19; the match to TRBD1 covers 8 bases. Germline trimming cut 5 bases from V and 5 bases from J; bases unmatched to any gene: 11. This CDR3 contains 16 residues. Looked up from germline, CDR1 is LNHDA and CDR2 is SQIVND (reference sequence). The CDR3 sequence: CASSRPRTGQDQPQHF. The CDR3 DNA is TGTGCCAGTAGTCGACCTAGGACAGGGCAAGATCAGCCCCAGCATTTT.

This chain connects TRBV2 to TRBJ2-7, with D perhaps TRBD1 (5 bases). V lost 1 base to trimming and J lost 3 bases, with 16 bases between them. The CDR3 is 16 residues long. CDR1 is SNHLY, CDR2 FYNNEI, per germline. Here the CDR3 reads CASSEVGEGAYYEQYF. DNA of the CDR3: TGTGCCAGCAGTGAAGTAGGGGAAGGGGCTTACTACGAGCAGTACTTC.

The DNA for the CDR3 is TGCGCCAGCAGCCAAGATTACGGGACAGGGCTTCAGCCCCAGCATTTT. It codes for CASSQDYGTGLQPQHF. The chain links TRBV4-1 to TRBJ1-5; 9 positions match TRBD1. After removal of 0 bases from V and 6 bases from J, the junction contained 6 bases not matched to a gene. Germline-derived CDR1 and CDR2 are MGHRA and YSYEKL. This CDR3 is 16 amino acids long.

V and J are TRBV5-6 and TRBJ2-5; TRBD2 matches at 8 bases. This CDR3 is 16 amino acids long. The J segment lost 4 bases and the V segment lost 0 bases, leaving 8 bases of the junction unmatched. Germline V CDR1 and CDR2: SGHDT, YYEEEE. The CDR3 is CASSLGQGLGGETQYF. CDR3 nucleotide sequence: TGTGCCAGCAGCTTGGGCCAGGGACTAGGGGGAGAGACCCAGTACTTC.

The CDR3 reads CASSLHDTQYF. The CDR3 coding sequence is TGTGCCAGCAGTTTACATGATACGCAGTATTTT. V and J are TRBV28 and TRBJ2-3; unclear D gene. This CDR3 spans 11 amino acids. Trimming removed 2 bases from V and 6 bases from J, with 3 bases in between. The germline V gene has CDR1 MDHEN and CDR2 SYDVKM. The entire variable domain, with the rest obtained from reference TRBV28 and TRBJ2-3, is as follows: DVKVTQSSRYLVKRTGEKVFLECVQDMDHENMFWYRQDPGLGLRLIYFSYDVKMKEKGDIPEGYSVSREKKERFSLILESASTNQTSMYLCASSLHDTQYFGPGTRLTVL.

A single count supports this clone. Written as DNA, the CDR3 is TGTGCCAGCTCACCGAAACAGGATACGCAGTATTTT. Translating it yields CASSPKQDTQYF. The chain employs TRBV18 and TRBJ2-3; the D is unclear. From germline, CDR1 is KGHSH and CDR2 LQKENI. Trimming pared 3 bases from V and 6 bases from J, leaving 7 bases between. The CDR3 is made up of 12 amino acids.

The chain is built from TRBV18 and TRBJ1-1, with TRBD1 as a possible D gene (6 bases). The germline V gene encodes CDR1 KGHSH and CDR2 LQKENI. The V end lost 3 bases, the J end lost 5 bases, and 10 bases lay between the germline ends. There are 13 residues in the CDR3. The CDR3 nucleotides read TGTGCCAGCTCACCGGGGGCAGAGACTGAAGCTTTCTTT. This gives the protein CASSPGAETEAFF.

V usage is TRBV19 and J usage is TRBJ2-5; a possible D gene is TRBD1 (6 bases). V lost 5 bases to trimming and J lost 2 bases, with 9 bases between them. The CDR3 sequence is 13 residues long. CDR1 is LNHDA and CDR2 is SQIVND in the germline V gene (reference sequence). The CDR3 sequence is CASSPGQQETQYF. The CDR3 region has the DNA TGTGCCAGTAGTCCAGGACAGCAAGAGACCCAGTACTTC.

The chain carries TRBV7-9 and TRBJ1-2, with D unresolved. Trimming shortened V by 9 bases and J by 2 bases, and 13 bases separated the two germline ends. In germline, CDR1 is SEHNR, CDR2 FQNEAQ (reference sequence). The CDR3 spans 13 residues. The CDR3 here is CASATEQNYGYTF. Written as DNA, the CDR3 is TGTGCCAGTGCGACGGAGCAGAACTATGGCTACACCTTC. Looking up the rest from reference TRBV7-9 and TRBJ1-2 gives the full variable domain: DTGVSQNPRHKITKRGQNVTFRCDPISEHNRLYWYRQTLGQGPEFLTYFQNEAQLEKSRLLSDRFSAERPKGSFSTLEIQRTEQGDSAMYLCASATEQNYGYTFGSGTRLTVV.

The rearrangement joins TRBV5-1 to TRBJ2-6, with a weak D call TRBD1 (6 bases). Germline V gene sequence: CDR1 SGHRS, CDR2 YFSETQ. The CDR3 loop spans 17 amino acids. Trimming removed 1 base from V and 0 bases from J, with 11 bases in between. CDR3 DNA: TGCGCCAGCAGCTTGTTACAGGGCGCCTCTGGGGCCAACGTCCTGACTTTC. The encoded protein is CASSLLQGASGANVLTF.

This chain connects TRBV3-1 (or the pseudogene TRBV3-2) to TRBJ1-2, with D perhaps matching TRBD1 (5 bases). V lost 1 base and J lost 8, with 8 bases in between. CDR3 length: 12 residues. The germline V gene encodes CDR1 LGHDT and CDR2 YNNKEL (reference sequence). The CDR3 reads CASSQGRGGYTF. The DNA of the CDR3 is TGTGCCAGCAGCCAAGGCCGGGGGGGCTACACCTTC.

The V and J genes are TRBV10-2 and TRBJ1-5; 12 bases are a match to TRBD1. V trimming: 6 bases; J trimming: 4 bases; junction bases outside the gene matches: 10. The germline V gene has CDR1 WSHSY and CDR2 SAAADI. The length of the CDR3 is 17 residues. The CDR3 loop reads CASRSGTGGGRNQPQHF. The CDR3, as DNA: TGCGCCAGCAGATCCGGGACAGGGGGCGGGCGGAATCAGCCCCAGCATTTT.

V usage is TRBV24-1 and J usage is TRBJ2-1; D not resolved. The CDR3 loop spans 16 amino acids. Germline values: CDR1 KGHDR, CDR2 SFDVKD. Trimming left V 3 bases short and J 2 bases short, with 13 bases between. DNA of the CDR3: TGTGCCACCAGTGATGGAGCCAGCGCAACCTACAATGAGCAGTTCTTC. Encoded protein: CATSDGASATYNEQFF.

This clone occurred once. V usage is TRBV27 and J usage is TRBJ1-2, with D possibly TRBD1 on 6 matching bases. There are 15 residues in the CDR3. CDR1 is MNHEY and CDR2 is SMNVEV in the germline V gene (reference sequence). V was clipped by 6 bases and J by 4 bases, with 18 bases between them. CDR3 sequence (DNA): TGTGCCAGCAGGAAAGGTAGGGGGAAAGTCTATGGCTACACCTTC. This sequence encodes CASRKGRGKVYGYTF.